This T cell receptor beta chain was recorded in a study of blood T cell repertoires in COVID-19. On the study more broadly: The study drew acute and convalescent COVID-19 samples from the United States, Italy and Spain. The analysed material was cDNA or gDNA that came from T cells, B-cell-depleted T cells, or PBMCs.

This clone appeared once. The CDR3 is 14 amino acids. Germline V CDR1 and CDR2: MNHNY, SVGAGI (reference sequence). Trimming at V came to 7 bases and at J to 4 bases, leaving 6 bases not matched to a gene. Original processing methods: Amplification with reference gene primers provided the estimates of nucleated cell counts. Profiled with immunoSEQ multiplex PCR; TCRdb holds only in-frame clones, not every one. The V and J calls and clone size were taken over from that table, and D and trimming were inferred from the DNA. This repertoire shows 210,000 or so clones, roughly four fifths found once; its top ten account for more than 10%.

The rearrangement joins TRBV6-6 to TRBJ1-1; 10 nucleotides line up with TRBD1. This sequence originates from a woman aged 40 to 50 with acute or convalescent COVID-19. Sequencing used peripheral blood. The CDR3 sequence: CASTRQGAGTEAFF. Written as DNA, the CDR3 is TGTGCCAGCACCAGACAGGGGGCCGGCACTGAAGCTTTCTTT.